This T cell receptor beta chain was sequenced for a study of T cells in Graves' hyperthyroidism and ophthalmopathy. The study's findings and limits: Blood also held most thyroid clonotypes expanded beyond 0.001.

This clonotype has a count of ten or more. What it recognizes is unknown. With 5 bases clipped from V and 7 bases from J, the junction kept 6 bases outside the gene matches. Germline-derived CDR1 and CDR2 are GTSNPN and SVGIG (reference sequence). CDR3 size: 14 residues. From RNA transcripts, TCR beta CDR3 regions were amplified. HTBI primers were the set used in a first-round RT-PCR of the TCR CDR3. MiXCR, applied by TCRdb to the multiplex PCR reads, yields one record per CDR3 protein. The sample has about 590,000 distinct CDR3 sequences, about 14% seen once. The V and J genes are TRBV30 and TRBJ1-6, with 9 nucleotides matching TRBD1. The source is a woman under 30 with Graves' ophthalmopathy. The material sequenced was blood. CDR3 in amino acids: CAWFDGTGNSPLHF. Written as DNA, the CDR3 is TGTGCCTGGTTCGACGGGACAGGGAATTCACCCCTCCACTTT.